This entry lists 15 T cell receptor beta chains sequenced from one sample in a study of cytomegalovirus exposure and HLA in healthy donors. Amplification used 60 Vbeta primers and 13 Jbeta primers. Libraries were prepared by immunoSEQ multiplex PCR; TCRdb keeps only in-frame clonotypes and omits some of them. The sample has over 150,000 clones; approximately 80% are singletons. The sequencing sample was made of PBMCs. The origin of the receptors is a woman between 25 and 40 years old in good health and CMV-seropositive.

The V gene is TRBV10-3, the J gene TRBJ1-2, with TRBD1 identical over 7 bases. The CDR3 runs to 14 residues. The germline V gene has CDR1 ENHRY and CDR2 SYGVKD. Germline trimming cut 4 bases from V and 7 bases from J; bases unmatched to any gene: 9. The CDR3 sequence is CAISALTGVSGYTF. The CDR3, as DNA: TGTGCCATCAGTGCCTTAACAGGGGTCTCTGGCTACACCTTC.

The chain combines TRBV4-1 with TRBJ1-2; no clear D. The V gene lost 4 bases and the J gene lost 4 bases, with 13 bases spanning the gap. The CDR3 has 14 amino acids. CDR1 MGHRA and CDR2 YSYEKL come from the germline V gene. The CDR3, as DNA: TGCGCCAGCAGCCGCCGCCAGAGGATCTATGGCTACACCTTC. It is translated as CASSRRQRIYGYTF.

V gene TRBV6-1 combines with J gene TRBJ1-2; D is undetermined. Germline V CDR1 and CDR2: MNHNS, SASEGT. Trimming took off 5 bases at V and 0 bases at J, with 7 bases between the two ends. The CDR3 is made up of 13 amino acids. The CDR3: CASSLGANYGYTF. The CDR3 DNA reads TGTGCCAGCAGTCTCGGAGCTAACTATGGCTACACCTTC.

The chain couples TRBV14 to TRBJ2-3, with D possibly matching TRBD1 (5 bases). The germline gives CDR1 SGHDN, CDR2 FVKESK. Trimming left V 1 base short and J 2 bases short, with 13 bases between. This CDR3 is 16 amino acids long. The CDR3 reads CASSQGWPGFTDTQYF. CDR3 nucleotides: TGTGCCAGCAGCCAAGGTTGGCCAGGGTTCACAGATACGCAGTATTTT.

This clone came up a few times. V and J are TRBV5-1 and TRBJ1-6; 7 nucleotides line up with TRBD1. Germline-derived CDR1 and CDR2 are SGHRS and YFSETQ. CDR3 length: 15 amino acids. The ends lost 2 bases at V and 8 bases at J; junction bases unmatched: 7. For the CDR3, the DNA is TGCGCCAGCAGCTTTAGGGTAGGGGGCTATTCACCCCTCCACTTT. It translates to CASSFRVGGYSPLHF. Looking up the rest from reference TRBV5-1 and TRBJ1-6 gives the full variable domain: KAGVTQTPRYLIKTRGQQVTLSCSPISGHRSVSWYQQTPGQGLQFLFEYFSETQRNKGNFPGRFSGRQFSNSRSEMNVSTLELGDSALYLCASSFRVGGYSPLHFGNGTRLTVT.

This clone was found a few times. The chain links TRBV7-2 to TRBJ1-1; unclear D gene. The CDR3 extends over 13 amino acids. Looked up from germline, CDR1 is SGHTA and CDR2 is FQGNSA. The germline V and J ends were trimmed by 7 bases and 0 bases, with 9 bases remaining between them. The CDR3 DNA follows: TGTGCCAGCACCTTCAGTGTGAACACTGAAGCTTTCTTT. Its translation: CASTFSVNTEAFF.

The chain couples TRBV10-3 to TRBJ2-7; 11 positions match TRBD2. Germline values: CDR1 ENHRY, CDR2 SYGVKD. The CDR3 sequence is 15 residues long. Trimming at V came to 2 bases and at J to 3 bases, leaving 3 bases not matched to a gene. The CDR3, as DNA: TGTGCCATCAGTGAGAGGCTAGCGGGGGGCTACGAGCAGTACTTC. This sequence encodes CAISERLAGGYEQYF.

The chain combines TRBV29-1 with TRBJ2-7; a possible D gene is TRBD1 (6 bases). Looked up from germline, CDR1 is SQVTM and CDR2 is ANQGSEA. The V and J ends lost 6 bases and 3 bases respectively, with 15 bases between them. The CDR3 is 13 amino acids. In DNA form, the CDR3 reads TGCAGCGTCTTGCTGAAACAGGGCTACGAGCAGTACTTC. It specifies CSVLLKQGYEQYF.

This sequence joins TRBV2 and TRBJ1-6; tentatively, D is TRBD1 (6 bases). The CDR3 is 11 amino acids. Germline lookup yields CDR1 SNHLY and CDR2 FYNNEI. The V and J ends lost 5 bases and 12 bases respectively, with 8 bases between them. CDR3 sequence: CASSTGLPLHF. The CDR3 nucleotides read TGTGCCAGCAGTACAGGGTTACCCCTCCACTTT.

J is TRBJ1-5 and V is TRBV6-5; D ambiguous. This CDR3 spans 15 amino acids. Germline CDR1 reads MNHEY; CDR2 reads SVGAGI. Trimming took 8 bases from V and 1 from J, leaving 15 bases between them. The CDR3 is CASALRSGSNQPQHF. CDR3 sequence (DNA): TGTGCCAGCGCACTACGGAGCGGGAGCAATCAGCCCCAGCATTTT.

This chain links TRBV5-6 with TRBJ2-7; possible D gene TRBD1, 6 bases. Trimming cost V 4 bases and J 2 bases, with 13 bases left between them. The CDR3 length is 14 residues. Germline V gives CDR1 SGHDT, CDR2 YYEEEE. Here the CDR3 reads CASSQQGVTYEQYF. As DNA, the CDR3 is TGTGCCAGCAGCCAACAGGGAGTAACCTACGAGCAGTACTTC.

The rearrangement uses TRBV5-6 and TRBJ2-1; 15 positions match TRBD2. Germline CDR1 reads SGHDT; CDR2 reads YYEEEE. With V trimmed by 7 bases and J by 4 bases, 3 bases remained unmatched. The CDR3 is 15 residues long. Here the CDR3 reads CASGTSGGPYNEQFF. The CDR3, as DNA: TGTGCCAGCGGGACTAGCGGGGGGCCGTACAATGAGCAGTTCTTC.

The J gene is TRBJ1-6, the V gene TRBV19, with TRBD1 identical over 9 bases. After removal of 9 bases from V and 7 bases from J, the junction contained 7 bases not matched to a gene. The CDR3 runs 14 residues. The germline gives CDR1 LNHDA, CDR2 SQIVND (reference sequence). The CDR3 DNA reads TGTGCCAGCTCCCGGGGACAGGGAAATTCACCCCTCCACTTT. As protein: CASSRGQGNSPLHF.

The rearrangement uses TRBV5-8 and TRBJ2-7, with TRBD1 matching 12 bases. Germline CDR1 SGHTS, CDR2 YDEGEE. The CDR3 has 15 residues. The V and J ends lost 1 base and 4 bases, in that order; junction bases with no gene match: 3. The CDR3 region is CASSLSGQGAYEQYF. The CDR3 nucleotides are TGTGCCAGCAGCTTGTCGGGACAGGGGGCTTACGAGCAGTACTTC.

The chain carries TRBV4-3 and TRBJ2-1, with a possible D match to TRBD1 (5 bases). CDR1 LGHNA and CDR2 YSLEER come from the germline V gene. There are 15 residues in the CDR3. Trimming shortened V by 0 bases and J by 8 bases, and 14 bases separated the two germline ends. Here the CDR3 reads CASSQDLTGFDEQFF. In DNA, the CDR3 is TGCGCCAGCAGCCAAGATCTTACAGGATTCGATGAGCAGTTCTTC.